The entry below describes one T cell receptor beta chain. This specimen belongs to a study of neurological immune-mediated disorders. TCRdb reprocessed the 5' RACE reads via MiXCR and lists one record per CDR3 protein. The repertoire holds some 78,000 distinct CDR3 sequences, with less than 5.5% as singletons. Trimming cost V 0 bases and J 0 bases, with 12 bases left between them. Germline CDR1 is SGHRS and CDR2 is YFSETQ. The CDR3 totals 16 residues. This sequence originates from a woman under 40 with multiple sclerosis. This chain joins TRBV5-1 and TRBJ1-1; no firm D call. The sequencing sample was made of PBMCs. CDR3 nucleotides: TGCGCCAGCAGCTTGGGGCAGGCTTTTATGAACACTGAAGCTTTCTTT. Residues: CASSLGQAFMNTEAFF.